The source of this TCR beta chain is a study of shared clonotypes between healthy human individuals. Data came from immunoSEQ multiplex PCR; TCRdb stores just in-frame clones and leaves some out. The sample lists fewer than 3 million clones, around 90% seen once, with 0.37% in the top ten. Sequenced material: naive CD4+ T cells from PBMCs. The subset here: CD45RA+ positively selected. This TCR came from a young man in good health. Some clones in this sample may be carry-over from other donors' samples.

CDR3 region: CASSLEAGGPQETQYF. Here the CDR3 DNA reads TGTGCCAGCAGCTTAGAGGCGGGAGGGCCCCAGGAGACCCAGTACTTC. V usage is TRBV7-9 and J usage is TRBJ2-5; 9 bases match TRBD2. Germline values: CDR1 SEHNR, CDR2 FQNEAQ (reference sequence). V was pared by 1 base and J by 5 bases, with 8 bases of the junction left unmatched. This CDR3 has 16 residues.